Below are 15 T cell receptor beta chains sequenced from a single sample in a study of blood T cell repertoires in COVID-19 (dated by TCRdb to 2020 to 2021). The library relied on the immunoSEQ multiplex PCR assay. The immuneACCESS repertoire file appears here via TCRdb, limited to in-frame rearrangements. These files lack a portion of the clones; in checked studies, under half of the deficit traces to unresolved V genes, and the cause of the others is not known. Recorded for this sample are 60,000 to 75,000 clones; about nine tenths of them occurred a single time. Together, the top ten hold about 7% of the sample. The sequencing sample was made of peripheral blood. The receptor source for this set is a middle-aged man with active COVID-19.

The chain carries TRBV29-1 and TRBJ2-7; TRBD2 matches at 12 bases. V was clipped by 7 bases and J by 4 bases; unmatched bases: 5. There are 13 residues in the CDR3. CDR1 SQVTM and CDR2 ANQGSEA come from the germline V gene. CDR3 loop: CSGQTSGGYEQYF. CDR3 in DNA: TGCAGCGGGCAGACTAGCGGGGGATACGAGCAGTACTTC.

V and J are TRBV24-1 and TRBJ2-7; weak D call: TRBD1 (6 bases). The CDR3 contains 15 residues. The V end was cut by 5 bases, the J end by 4 bases, with 17 bases between. From germline, CDR1 is KGHDR and CDR2 SFDVKD. DNA of the CDR3: TGTGCCACCAGTGGTATCCGGGACAACACGTACGAGCAGTACTTC. Amino acid sequence: CATSGIRDNTYEQYF.

The rearrangement links TRBV2 to TRBJ1-2; D may be TRBD1 (6 bases). The V and J ends lost 11 bases and 0 bases respectively, with 16 bases between them. The CDR3 length is 14 residues. Germline assignment: CDR1 SNHLY and CDR2 FYNNEI. The CDR3 loop reads CACRPGTTNYGYTF. The CDR3 nucleotides are TGTGCCTGCCGGCCAGGGACAACTAACTATGGCTACACCTTC. The entire variable domain, with the rest obtained from reference TRBV2 and TRBJ1-2, is as follows: EPEVTQTPSHQVTQMGQEVILRCVPISNHLYFYWYRQILGQKVEFLVSFYNNEISEKSEIFDDQFSVERPDGSNFTLKIRSTKLEDSAMYFCACRPGTTNYGYTFGSGTRLTVV.

Only a few counts were recorded for this clone. The rearrangement uses TRBV4-3 and TRBJ2-2; possibly TRBD2 for D (5 bases). The germline V gene has CDR1 LGHNA and CDR2 YSLEER. V shed 5 bases and J shed 6 bases, with 16 bases lying between them. The CDR3 sequence is 15 residues long. In DNA form, the CDR3 reads TGCGCCAGCAGCGTGAGGGAAGTCAGAGCCGGGGAGCTGTTTTTT. This sequence encodes CASSVREVRAGELFF.

CDR3 residues: CASRGQGPNQPQHF. The CDR3 DNA reads as TGTGCCAGCAGGGGACAGGGGCCCAATCAGCCCCAGCATTTT. The gene calls are TRBV2 and TRBJ1-5, with TRBD1 identical over 10 bases. Germline loops: CDR1 SNHLY, CDR2 FYNNEI. Losses at the gene ends were 6 bases for V and 3 bases for J; bases not matched to a gene: 2. This CDR3 comprises 14 residues. Together with reference TRBV2 and TRBJ1-5, the CDR3 gives the full variable domain: EPEVTQTPSHQVTQMGQEVILRCVPISNHLYFYWYRQILGQKVEFLVSFYNNEISEKSEIFDDQFSVERPDGSNFTLKIRSTKLEDSAMYFCASRGQGPNQPQHFGDGTRLSIL.

This chain connects TRBV11-1 to TRBJ2-6; the D gene is possibly TRBD1 (6 bases). V lost 6 bases and J lost 3, with 12 bases in between. The CDR3 loop spans 15 amino acids. In germline, CDR1 is SGHAT, CDR2 FQDESV (reference sequence). DNA of the CDR3: TGTGCCAGCAGGACCACAGGGCTTGGGGCCAACGTCCTGACTTTC. Translation gives CASRTTGLGANVLTF.

The gene calls are TRBV7-2 and TRBJ1-4, with D perhaps matching TRBD1 (5 bases). The germline V gene encodes CDR1 SGHTA and CDR2 FQGNSA. This CDR3 is 15 amino acids long. Deletions cut 3 bases from V and 5 bases from J, with 13 bases between. CDR3 sequence reads: CASSLGGYFNEKLFF. The CDR3 nucleotides are TGTGCCAGCAGCTTGGGGGGGTATTTCAATGAAAAACTGTTTTTT.

V usage is TRBV18 and J usage is TRBJ2-3, with a tentative D call TRBD2 (6 bases). The CDR3 totals 17 residues. Germline V gene lookup returns CDR1 KGHSH and CDR2 LQKENI. The V end lost 4 bases, the J end lost 1 base, and 18 bases lay between the germline ends. The CDR3 reads CASSRQGQAGGTDTQYF. As DNA, the CDR3 is TGTGCCAGCTCACGACAAGGCCAAGCGGGTGGCACAGATACGCAGTATTTT.

The J gene is TRBJ2-1, the V gene TRBV6-6, with TRBD2 as a possible D gene (6 bases). CDR1 and CDR2 from the germline V gene are MNHNY and SVGAGI (reference sequence). The CDR3 loop spans 13 amino acids. V was pared by 2 bases and J by 9 bases, with 11 bases between. The CDR3 protein is CASSYLTSTEQFF. The CDR3 DNA reads TGTGCCAGCAGTTACCTCACTAGCACTGAGCAGTTCTTC.

The CDR3 is CASSQLSQGPQFF. The CDR3 nucleotides read TGCGCCAGCAGCCAATTGTCGCAGGGGCCACAGTTCTTC. This rearrangement joins TRBV4-3 to TRBJ2-1, with D perhaps TRBD1 (6 bases). The CDR3 runs to 13 residues. The V end lost 2 bases, the J end lost 13 bases, and 15 bases lay between the germline ends. Per germline, CDR1 LGHNA and CDR2 YSLEER.

The chain joins TRBV30 to TRBJ2-7; 8 bases match TRBD1. Trimming took 3 bases from V and 1 from J; bases not matched to a gene: 17. The CDR3 totals 18 residues. From germline, CDR1 is GTSNPN and CDR2 SVGIG (reference sequence). Here the CDR3 DNA reads TGTGCCTGGAGCCGGCGGACAGGGTACGGTAGTGGGTCCTACGAGCAGTACTTC. Protein: CAWSRRTGYGSGSYEQYF.

V and J are TRBV18 and TRBJ1-3; 7 positions agree with TRBD1. The CDR3 sequence is 15 residues long. Germline V gene sequence: CDR1 KGHSH, CDR2 LQKENI. Losses at the gene ends were 2 bases for V and 2 bases for J; bases not matched to a gene: 3. The DNA of the CDR3 is TGTGCCAGCTCACCAGCGACAGGGCCTGGAAACACCATATATTTT. This encodes CASSPATGPGNTIYF.

This clone was seen a single time. The chain links TRBV6-6 to TRBJ2-3; 10 nucleotides align to TRBD2. The germline gives CDR1 MNHNY, CDR2 SVGAGI (reference sequence). V shed 4 bases and J 0 bases; nucleotides not matched to a gene: 4. This CDR3 contains 16 residues. The CDR3 DNA follows: TGTGCCAGCAGTTCTCAGACTAGCGGGAGCACAGATACGCAGTATTTT. Amino acid sequence: CASSSQTSGSTDTQYF.

This sequence joins TRBV24-1 and TRBJ1-4; 10 bases agree with TRBD1. The CDR3 has 15 amino acids. The germline gives CDR1 KGHDR, CDR2 SFDVKD. J was trimmed by 7 bases and V by 3 bases; bases with no gene match: 4. CDR3 DNA: TGTGCCACCAGTGATCCTGGACAGGGGGGTGAAAAACTGTTTTTT. Residues: CATSDPGQGGEKLFF.

The rearrangement joins TRBV7-2 to TRBJ1-1, with a tentative D call TRBD1 (5 bases). Trimming took 1 base from V and 4 from J, leaving 10 bases between them. Germline assignment: CDR1 SGHTA and CDR2 FQGNSA. The CDR3 has 14 amino acids. CDR3 loop: CASSLDPGGTEAFF. For the CDR3, the DNA is TGTGCCAGCAGCTTAGACCCGGGGGGCACTGAAGCTTTCTTT.